The sequence of this TCR beta chain was determined in a study of OX40 agonist ivuxolimab in advanced cancers. Overall study context: Prior checkpoint blockade (anti-PD-1, anti-PD-L1 or anti-CTLA-4) was permitted; roughly 40% had it.

The CDR3 loop spans 14 amino acids. The J segment lost 3 bases and the V segment lost 7 bases, leaving 7 bases of the junction unmatched. CDR1 MRHNA and CDR2 SNTAGT come from the germline V gene. Peripheral blood came from all dose cohorts at three timepoints. Sequencing used immunoSEQ multiplex PCR; TCRdb keeps in-frame clones, though not all of them. The table shows some 85,000 clones, with around nine tenths occurring only once. As to this clone: What it recognizes is unknown.

Findings and caveats of the study: Also present in some nonresponders was a low level of normalized T-cell clonal expansion. Clones of CD4+ and CD8+ blood T cells grew by week 6 at doses of 0.1 to 3.0 mg/kg.

This sequence originates from an adult with an advanced solid tumor such as melanoma, head and neck, liver or kidney cancer. The genes are TRBV6-4 and TRBJ1-2, with TRBD1 identical over 8 bases. Sample: CD4+ or CD8+ T cells sorted from blood, taken in a trial of the OX40 agonist ivuxolimab. CDR3 in amino acids: CASNSGGRDYGYTF. CDR3 nucleotides: TGTGCCAGCAACTCAGGGGGCAGGGACTATGGCTACACCTTC.